This T cell receptor (beta chain) was identified during a study of T cells in Graves' hyperthyroidism and ophthalmopathy. Ten or more counts support this clonotype. Template material for amplifying TCR beta CDR3 regions consisted of RNA transcripts. The TCR CDR3 first-round RT-PCR relied on the HTBI primer set. TCRdb reprocessed the multiplex PCR reads with MiXCR, giving one entry per CDR3 protein. The table lists under 700,000 distinct CDR3 sequences, over 15% of them singletons. CDR3 length: 14 residues. Trimming took off 6 bases at V and 5 bases at J, with 17 bases between the two ends. Germline CDR1 reads KGHSH; CDR2 reads LQKENI.

The clonotype comes from a woman in her late teens or twenties with Graves' hyperthyroidism. The rearrangement joins TRBV18 to TRBJ2-7; D assignment may be TRBD1 or TRBD2 (6 bases each). The material sequenced was blood. The DNA of the CDR3 is TGTGCCAGCTCCGACGGAGGGGGGCAAGACGAGCAGTACTTC. The encoded protein is CASSDGGGQDEQYF.